This record covers a single T cell receptor beta chain. The antigen is unknown. Germline values: CDR1 SGHRS, CDR2 YFSETQ. CDR3 length: 15 residues. Losses at the gene ends were 4 bases for V and 4 bases for J; bases not matched to a gene: 5. The data originate from a study of cytomegalovirus exposure and HLA in healthy donors. Study-level results: The sole available immune exposure information was CMV serostatus. A later analysis, which compared TCR beta chains of equal frequency, found the HLA-associated ones more clonally expanded.

The PCR ran on 60 Vbeta and 13 Jbeta primers. The assay was immunoSEQ multiplex PCR, and TCRdb's table has in-frame clones only and misses some. The sample includes roughly 38,000 clones, 90% seen only once; the top ten take approximately 2.4%. Sequenced material: PBMCs. This TCR was sampled from a young woman in good health and CMV-seronegative. The V call is TRBV5-1, the J call TRBJ2-1; 10 bases line up with TRBD1. The CDR3 is CASSTGQGSYNEQFF. The CDR3 DNA is TGCGCCAGCAGCACGGGACAGGGGAGTTACAATGAGCAGTTCTTC. Variable domain in full (rest from reference TRBV5-1 and TRBJ2-1): KAGVTQTPRYLIKTRGQQVTLSCSPISGHRSVSWYQQTPGQGLQFLFEYFSETQRNKGNFPGRFSGRQFSNSRSEMNVSTLELGDSALYLCASSTGQGSYNEQFFGPGTRLTVL.